This T cell receptor (beta chain) originates from a study of T cell changes during pregnancy in multiple sclerosis. Profiling relied on immunoSEQ multiplex PCR, and the TCRdb table lists in-frame clones only, not all of them. The profile covers roughly 110,000 clones, with 91% appearing a single time and 1.5% to 2% taken by the ten largest. The CDR3 extends over 12 amino acids. Deletions cut 5 bases from V and 6 bases from J, with 10 bases between. The germline gives CDR1 MNHNY, CDR2 SVGAGI (reference sequence). The specimen comprised peripheral blood, sampled before pregnancy. This TCR derives from a female donor with multiple sclerosis, enrolled in a pregnancy study. The chain combines TRBV6-6 with TRBJ1-1, with D perhaps TRBD1 (6 bases). Here the CDR3 DNA reads TGTGCCAGCAGTCGACAGGAGTCTGAAGCTTTCTTT. It encodes CASSRQESEAFF.